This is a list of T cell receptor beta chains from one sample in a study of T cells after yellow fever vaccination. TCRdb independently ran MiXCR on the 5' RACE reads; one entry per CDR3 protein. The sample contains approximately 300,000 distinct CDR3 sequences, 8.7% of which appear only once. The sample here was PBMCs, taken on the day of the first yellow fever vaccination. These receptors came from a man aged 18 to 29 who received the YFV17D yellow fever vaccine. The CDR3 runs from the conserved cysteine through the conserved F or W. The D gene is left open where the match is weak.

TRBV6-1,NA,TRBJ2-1,CASSDRETQFF
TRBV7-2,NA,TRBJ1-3,CASSPRPGFSGNTIYF
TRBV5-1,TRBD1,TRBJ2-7,CASSPQAPGQTYEQYF
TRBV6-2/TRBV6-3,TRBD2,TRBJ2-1,CASGISGGAYNEQFF
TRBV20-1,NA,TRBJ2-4,CSASNSRGQNIQYF
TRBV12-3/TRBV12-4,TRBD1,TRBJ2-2,CASSRQGEEGGELFF
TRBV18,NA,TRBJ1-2,CASSPGEHGYTF
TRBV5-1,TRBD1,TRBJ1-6,CASSVGQGSGSPLHF
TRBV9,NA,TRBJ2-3,CASSAGVGTQYF
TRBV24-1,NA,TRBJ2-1,CATSDVTGNGEFF
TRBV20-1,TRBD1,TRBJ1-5,CSASGGQGRQPQHF
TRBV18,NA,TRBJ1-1,CASSPTGTAEAFF
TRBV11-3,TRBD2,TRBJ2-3,CASSLKGLAGGKADTQYF
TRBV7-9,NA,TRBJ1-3,CASSSGGPNTIYF
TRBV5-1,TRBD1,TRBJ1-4,CASSLEISPPGQGYEKLFF
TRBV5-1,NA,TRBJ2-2,CASSFGNTGELFF
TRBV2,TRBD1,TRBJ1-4,CASSVGQGFEKLFF
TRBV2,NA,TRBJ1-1,CASLKTGPATEAFF
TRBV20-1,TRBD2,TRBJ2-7,CSARGAGGLYEQYF
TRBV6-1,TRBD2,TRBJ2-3,CASSRLAGGLADTQYF
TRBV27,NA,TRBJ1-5,CASRFSAGGSNQPQHF
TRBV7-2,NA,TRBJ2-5,CASSLVDRRVQETQYF
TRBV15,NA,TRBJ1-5,CATSRDRHSNQPQHF
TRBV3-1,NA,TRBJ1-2,CASSQDAAGYTF
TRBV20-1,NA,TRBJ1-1,CSALRTLAFF
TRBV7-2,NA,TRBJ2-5,CASSLSLETQYF
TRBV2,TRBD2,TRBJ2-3,CASRGGLAGARDTQYF
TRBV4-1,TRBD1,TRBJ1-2,CASSQVPGQNYGYTF
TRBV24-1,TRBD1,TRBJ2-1,CATSDPTGQKNNEQFF
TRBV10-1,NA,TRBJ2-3,CASSLQGADTQYF
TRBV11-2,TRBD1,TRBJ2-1,CASSPTGGNEQFF
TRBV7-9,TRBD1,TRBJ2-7,CASSPRDRSYEQYF
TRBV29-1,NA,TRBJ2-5,CSVEGGAGDFQETQYF
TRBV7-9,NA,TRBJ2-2,CASSFVPGELFF
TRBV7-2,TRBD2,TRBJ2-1,CASSAASGSYNEQFF
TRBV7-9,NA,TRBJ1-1,CASSFSGDPNTEAFF
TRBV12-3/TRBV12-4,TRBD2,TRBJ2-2,CASTSSRTSGGTYTGELFF
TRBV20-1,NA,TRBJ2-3,CSAGPGRADTQYF
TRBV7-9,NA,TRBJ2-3,CASSPWAGVRTDTQYF
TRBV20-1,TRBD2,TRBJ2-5,CSAILLAGSETQYF
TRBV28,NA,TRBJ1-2,CASSSLDSYGYTF
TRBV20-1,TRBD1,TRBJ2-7,CSAASDRGRAHF
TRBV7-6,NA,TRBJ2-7,CASSPARGEQYF
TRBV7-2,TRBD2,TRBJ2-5,CASSFGAGGETQYF
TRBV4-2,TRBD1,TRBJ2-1,CASSQARARGRNEQFF
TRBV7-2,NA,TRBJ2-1,CASSLGAGLTYNEQFF
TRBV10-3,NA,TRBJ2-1,CAISRTPGNEQFF
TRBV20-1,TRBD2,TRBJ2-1,CSASRTSGGAENEQFF
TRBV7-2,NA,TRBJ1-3,CASSPSFGNTIYF
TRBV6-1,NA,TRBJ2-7,CASRRASSYEQYF
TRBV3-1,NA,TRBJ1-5,CASRPAGKGPQPQHF
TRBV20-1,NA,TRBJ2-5,CSARDRKGQETQYF
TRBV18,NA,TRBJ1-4,CASSPPGEKLFF
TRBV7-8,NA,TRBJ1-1,CASSLVSGGVTEAFF